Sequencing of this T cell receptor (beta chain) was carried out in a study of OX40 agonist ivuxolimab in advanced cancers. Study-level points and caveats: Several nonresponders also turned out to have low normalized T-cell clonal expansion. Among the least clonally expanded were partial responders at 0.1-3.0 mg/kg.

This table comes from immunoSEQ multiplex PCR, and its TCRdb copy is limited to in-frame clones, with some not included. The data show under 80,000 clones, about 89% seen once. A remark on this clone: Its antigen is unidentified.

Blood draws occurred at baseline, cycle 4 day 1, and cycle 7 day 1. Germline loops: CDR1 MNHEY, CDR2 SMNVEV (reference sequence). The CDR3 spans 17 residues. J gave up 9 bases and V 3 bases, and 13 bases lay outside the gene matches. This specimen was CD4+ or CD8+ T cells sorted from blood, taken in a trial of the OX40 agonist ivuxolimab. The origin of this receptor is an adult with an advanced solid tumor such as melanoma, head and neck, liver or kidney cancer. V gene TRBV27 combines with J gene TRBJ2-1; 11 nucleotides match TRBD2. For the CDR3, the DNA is TGTGCCAGCAGTTTCCCCCCCGCTAGCGGGAGGAATAGTGAGCAGTTCTTC. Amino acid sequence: CASSFPPASGRNSEQFF.